This TCR beta chain stems from a study of HIV-infected children after antiretroviral therapy interruption. For the study at large: Children were on planned treatment interruption or continuous treatment. For the interruption arm, samples span week 0 through about 3 years after study end.

The treatment is: PENTA 11 planned treatment interruption arm or continuous ART arm. From thawed PBMCs, naive CD4+ CD45RA+ CD45RO- T cells were sorted. This clonotype was seen ten or more times. V gave up 4 bases and J gave up 2 bases, with 8 bases separating them. The CDR3 runs to 13 residues. Looked up from germline, CDR1 is SGHRS and CDR2 is YFSETQ. Unique molecular identifiers were included in an RNA-based 3' RACE TCR library. MiXCR, run by TCRdb on the 3' RACE reads, gives a single entry per CDR3 protein. This table has about 46,000 distinct CDR3 sequences, about 4.3% appearing once. The chain employs TRBV5-1 and TRBJ2-3; either TRBD1 or TRBD2 may supply D (5 bases each). This material consisted of CD45RA+ CD4+ T cells from PBMCs, pooled from several time points, taken from a donor given antiretroviral therapy, either interrupted or continuous. The subset denotes: naive CD4+ CD45RA+ CD45RO- T cells. The source of this sequence is a pool of human donors with HIV. The CDR3 DNA reads TGCGCCAGCAGCAGTGGGACCACAGATACGCAGTATTTT. This codes for CASSSGTTDTQYF.